This T cell receptor beta chain was profiled in a study of T-cell reconstitution after alpha-beta-depleted transplantation in children (dated by TCRdb to the mid-2010s). With respect to the entire study: Using TCR repertoire profiling, the study quantitatively followed how T-cell immune reconstitution unfolded in children after TCRalphabeta/CD19-depleted allogeneic hematopoietic cell transplantation. Here is what the overall study found, with its caveats: The frequencies of hyperexpanded clones fell over the following months, and after one year, T-cell counts and TCRbeta diversity were mostly attributed to newly produced T cells. The high TCRbeta diversity at day 60 in some patients was ascribed to recipient T cells and intrathymic progenitors that had survived conditioning. The apparently early alphabetaT-cell count recovery about two months after transplant was reportedly dependent on only several hundred rapidly expanded clones derived from non-depleted graft cells.

Remarks on this clonotype: Its binding antigen is unknown. No much larger clone is present one base from it, and per-base qualities are unavailable.

In light of the paper, this sample's treatment or condition label describes: allogeneic hematopoietic cell transplantation with graft depleted of TCRalphabeta T cells and CD19 B cells. The transplant recipients were children given TCRalphabeta/CD19-depleted allogeneic hematopoietic cell grafts. Inclusive of the bounding cysteine and phenylalanine, the CDR3 is 14 residues long. Kept here is only the CDR3 DNA, which spans 42 bases and is read in frame from base 1. CDR1 and CDR2, per the germline V gene, are LGHNA and YNFKEQ. Deletion took 8 bases off V and 2 bases off J, with a span of 15 bases between the germline ends. The library was obtained by PCR. Instrument on record: Illumina HiSeq 2500. TCR library preparation used molecular barcoding, with unique molecular identifiers applied to normalize quantification of the TCRbeta repertoire. TCRdb itself trimmed the public reads at Q25 with fastp, ran MiXCR and retained productive beta chains. Under each unique CDR3 protein, matching rows form one entry showing the most common genes and DNA. The sample table contains around 440,000 distinct CDR3 sequences; only one count was recorded for about 10% of them. Just over 2% of the sample belongs to the ten largest clones.

Here the sequenced sample was PBMCs, taken before TCRalphabeta/CD19-depleted stem cell transplant. Recombination linked TRBV4-2 to TRBJ2-5; D gene: possibly TRBD1, on 6 matching bases. This clonotype was obtained from a child younger than 10 with inherited bone marrow failure, due to receive a stem cell transplant. The DNA is TGTGCCAGCGGCCCTGGGACAAGACAAGAGACCCAGTACTTC. Translated, it reads CASGPGTRQETQYF.